This is a list of T cell receptor beta chains from one sample in a study of T cell repertoires in cytomegalovirus infection. No antigen has been identified for these receptors. TCRdb analysed the reads with MiXCR anew, one entry per CDR3 protein. The table lists around 430,000 distinct CDR3 sequences, about 39% of them singletons, with about two fifths in the top ten. Sequenced material: cultured PBMCs, taken from culture after CMV antigen stimulation. The receptors come from a human donor in good health (CMV status not recorded). Some clones in this sample may be carry-over from other donors' samples. Both conserved end residues are part of each CDR3. Fields, in order: clone size, J gene, V gene, D gene, CDR3 length, CDR3 DNA, CDR3 protein. D genes are given only for firm matches. Rows give clone size only sometimes, using once, few, many, or a class for an expanded clone.

size: .; J: TRBJ2-5; V: TRBV12-3/TRBV12-4; D: .; length: 14; DNA: TGTGCCAGCAGCCAGGGTAGAGGGGGAGAGACCCAGTACTTC; CDR3: CASSQGRGGETQYF
size: many; J: TRBJ1-1; V: TRBV7-2; D: TRBD1; length: 16; DNA: TGTGCCAGCAGCCCAAGATCGGGGACAGTTAACACTGAAGCTTTCTTT; CDR3: CASSPRSGTVNTEAFF
size: few; J: TRBJ2-7; V: TRBV7-2; D: TRBD1; length: 15; DNA: TGTGCCAGCAGTCCTGGACAGGGGTCGATATACGAGCAGTACTTC; CDR3: CASSPGQGSIYEQYF
size: .; J: TRBJ2-1; V: TRBV11-2; D: TRBD2; length: 19; DNA: TGTGCCAGCAGCTTAGATATGTCCGCTAGCGGGGGCCTCTACAATGAGCAGTTCTTC; CDR3: CASSLDMSASGGLYNEQFF
size: .; J: TRBJ2-5; V: TRBV11-2; D: .; length: 21; DNA: TGTGCCAGCAGCTTAGATCTATATGGCCCCGAAGCCGGGAAAAGCGGAGAGACCCAGTACTTC; CDR3: CASSLDLYGPEAGKSGETQYF
size: few; J: TRBJ2-6; V: TRBV7-2; D: TRBD2; length: 19; DNA: TGTGCCAGCCGATCCGGGACTAGCGGGAGTATGGCTGGGGCCAACGTCCTGACTTTC; CDR3: CASRSGTSGSMAGANVLTF
size: .; J: TRBJ1-5; V: TRBV30; D: TRBD1; length: 13; DNA: TGTGCCTGGAGCGTCGACAGGGTTCAGCCCCAGCATTTT; CDR3: CAWSVDRVQPQHF
size: .; J: TRBJ1-1; V: TRBV6-1; D: .; length: 11; DNA: TGTGCCAGCAGCGAGGGGATATCAGCTTTCTTT; CDR3: CASSEGISAFF
size: .; J: TRBJ1-1; V: TRBV7-6; D: .; length: 14; DNA: TGTGCCAGCAGCTTAGGGGGGATCAACACTGAAGCTTTCTTT; CDR3: CASSLGGINTEAFF
size: .; J: TRBJ2-1; V: TRBV5-8; D: TRBD2; length: 15; DNA: TGCGCCAGCAGCCTGCGGACTAGCCGCGGGGATGAGCAGTTCTTC; CDR3: CASSLRTSRGDEQFF
size: once; J: TRBJ2-3; V: TRBV6-1; D: TRBD1; length: 16; DNA: TGTGCCAGCAGTGACGGTTGGACAGGGGCTGAAGATACGCAGTATTTT; CDR3: CASSDGWTGAEDTQYF
size: .; J: TRBJ1-1; V: TRBV27; D: .; length: 14; DNA: TGTGCCAGCAGTTTATCAGGGGTTACAGGTGAAGCTTTCTTT; CDR3: CASSLSGVTGEAFF
size: .; J: TRBJ1-2; V: TRBV7-2; D: .; length: 14; DNA: TGTGCCAGCAGCCCCCCGGGGGACTATTATGGCTACACCTTC; CDR3: CASSPPGDYYGYTF
size: .; J: TRBJ2-5; V: TRBV28; D: .; length: 18; DNA: TGTGCCAGCAGTTTATCTTTTGGTGCAGGGGAGGGCCAAGAGACCCAGTACTTC; CDR3: CASSLSFGAGEGQETQYF
size: .; J: TRBJ2-5; V: TRBV28; D: TRBD2; length: 15; DNA: TGTGCCAGCAGTACCCGTACGGGGGGACAAGAGACCCAGTACTTC; CDR3: CASSTRTGGQETQYF
size: .; J: TRBJ1-6; V: TRBV19; D: .; length: 15; DNA: TGTGCCAGTAGTATGTTCTTCGGTCGTAATTCACCCCTCCACTTT; CDR3: CASSMFFGRNSPLHF
size: .; J: TRBJ1-1; V: TRBV11-2; D: .; length: 14; DNA: TGTGCCAGCAGCCCCTATCTTGGGGGTTCTGAAGCTTTCTTT; CDR3: CASSPYLGGSEAFF
size: .; J: TRBJ1-4; V: TRBV4-3; D: TRBD1; length: 16; DNA: TGCGCCAGCAGCCAAAAGAGGGACAGAGAGAATGAAAAACTGTTTTTT; CDR3: CASSQKRDRENEKLFF
size: few; J: TRBJ2-1; V: TRBV7-8; D: TRBD2; length: 14; DNA: TGTGCCAGCAGCCCGCGGGGGTCCCGCGGTGAGCAGTTCTTC; CDR3: CASSPRGSRGEQFF
size: .; J: TRBJ2-1; V: TRBV6-8; D: TRBD1; length: 17; DNA: TGTGCCAGCAGAAGCCCCGAAGGACAGGGGACCTACAATGAGCAGTTCTTC; CDR3: CASRSPEGQGTYNEQFF
size: .; J: TRBJ2-5; V: TRBV20-1; D: .; length: 15; DNA: TGCAGTGCCCAGGGGGTAGCGGTAAACCAAGAGACCCAGTACTTC; CDR3: CSAQGVAVNQETQYF
size: .; J: TRBJ2-3; V: TRBV11-3; D: .; length: 16; DNA: TGTGCCAGCAGCTTAGGCCGGGACACCTTCACAGATACGCAGTATTTT; CDR3: CASSLGRDTFTDTQYF
size: .; J: TRBJ2-1; V: TRBV19; D: TRBD1; length: 17; DNA: TGTGCCAGTAGTATAGTACCGGGACAGGTCTCCTACAATGAGCAGTTCTTC; CDR3: CASSIVPGQVSYNEQFF
size: .; J: TRBJ1-2; V: TRBV7-2; D: .; length: 17; DNA: TGTGCCAGCAGCTTAGGATTTGATCGGACGGGAGGTCGGGGCTACACCTTC; CDR3: CASSLGFDRTGGRGYTF
size: .; J: TRBJ2-3; V: TRBV6-6; D: TRBD2; length: 16; DNA: TGTGCCAGCAGCCAAGCTAGCGGGGGGGCACCAGATACGCAGTATTTT; CDR3: CASSQASGGAPDTQYF
size: few; J: TRBJ1-1; V: TRBV3-1; D: .; length: 14; DNA: TGTGCCAGCAGCCAGCCCGGGGAGGACACTGAAGCTTTCTTT; CDR3: CASSQPGEDTEAFF
size: .; J: TRBJ2-5; V: TRBV6-5; D: .; length: 14; DNA: TGTGCCAGCAGCAGGGGACCGGGATATGAGACCCAGTACTTC; CDR3: CASSRGPGYETQYF
size: .; J: TRBJ1-1; V: TRBV7-2; D: .; length: 16; DNA: TGTGCCAGCAGCTGGGGGGGGGCCCTGTTGAGCACTGAAGCTTTCTTT; CDR3: CASSWGGALLSTEAFF
size: many; J: TRBJ2-1; V: TRBV7-2; D: TRBD1; length: 17; DNA: TGTGCCAGCAGCTTAGCGGTTGGGGGGACAGGGAGGAATGAGCAGTTCTTC; CDR3: CASSLAVGGTGRNEQFF
size: few; J: TRBJ2-6; V: TRBV7-2; D: TRBD1; length: 18; DNA: TGTGCCAGCAGCTCACTCGGACAGGGGATCTCTGGGGCCAACGTCCTGACTTTC; CDR3: CASSSLGQGISGANVLTF
size: .; J: TRBJ2-3; V: TRBV12-3/TRBV12-4; D: .; length: 16; DNA: TGTGCCAGCAGTTCTTACCGGGCCTGGGCCACAGATACGCAGTATTTT; CDR3: CASSSYRAWATDTQYF
size: few; J: TRBJ2-4; V: TRBV7-9; D: TRBD1; length: 15; DNA: TGTGCCAGCAGCTCGACAGGGCTAATAGAAAACATTCAGTACTTC; CDR3: CASSSTGLIENIQYF
size: .; J: TRBJ1-6; V: TRBV20-1; D: TRBD1; length: 16; DNA: TGCAGTGCCCCCCCCGAACAGGGGGGCGTCGGTTCACCCCTCCACTTT; CDR3: CSAPPEQGGVGSPLHF
size: few; J: TRBJ1-4; V: TRBV12-3/TRBV12-4; D: TRBD1; length: 15; DNA: TGTGCCAGCAGTTTGCGGACAGGGGGCCGTGAAAAACTGTTTTTT; CDR3: CASSLRTGGREKLFF
size: .; J: TRBJ2-7; V: TRBV6-2/TRBV6-3; D: TRBD1; length: 16; DNA: TGTGCCAGCAGTTACTCTGCCAGGGGGTTTACCTACGAGCAGTACTTC; CDR3: CASSYSARGFTYEQYF
size: .; J: TRBJ2-2; V: TRBV7-3; D: .; length: 15; DNA: TGTGCCAGCAGCTTTCCAGGGGCGGGCACCGGGGAGCTGTTTTTT; CDR3: CASSFPGAGTGELFF
size: .; J: TRBJ2-3; V: TRBV4-1; D: .; length: 17; DNA: TGCGCCAGCAGCCCCACGACGTCAGGCGCGCTGGCAGATACGCAGTATTTT; CDR3: CASSPTTSGALADTQYF
size: .; J: TRBJ2-3; V: TRBV7-9; D: .; length: 16; DNA: TGTGCCAGCAGCTTAGCACTCGGTGGAAGGACTGATACGCAGTATTTT; CDR3: CASSLALGGRTDTQYF
size: .; J: TRBJ2-7; V: TRBV7-2; D: .; length: 12; DNA: TGTGCCAGCAGCTCGGACCTGGGGGAGCAGTACTTC; CDR3: CASSSDLGEQYF
size: few; J: TRBJ2-3; V: TRBV29-1; D: .; length: 14; DNA: TGCAGCGGGTTTGAAGGGAGAGGCCCAGATACGCAGTATTTT; CDR3: CSGFEGRGPDTQYF
size: .; J: TRBJ1-1; V: TRBV7-9; D: .; length: 11; DNA: TGTGCCAGCAGCTTTCGGGACGCGGCTTTCTTT; CDR3: CASSFRDAAFF
size: .; J: TRBJ2-3; V: TRBV7-2; D: .; length: 16; DNA: TGTGCCAGCAGCTTTGCCGGGACTCCAAACACAGATACGCAGTATTTT; CDR3: CASSFAGTPNTDTQYF
size: .; J: TRBJ2-1; V: TRBV7-2; D: TRBD2; length: 15; DNA: TGTGCCAGCAGCTTAGGTAGCGGGGGCGGAAATGAGCAGTTCTTC; CDR3: CASSLGSGGGNEQFF
size: few; J: TRBJ2-7; V: TRBV6-6; D: TRBD2; length: 16; DNA: TGTGCCAGCAGTTACTCCCCCGGGGGGGGTTCCTACGAGCAGTACTTC; CDR3: CASSYSPGGGSYEQYF
size: .; J: TRBJ2-1; V: TRBV18; D: .; length: 15; DNA: TGTGCCAGCTCACCAGGGACATGGGGAAACAATGAGCAGTTCTTC; CDR3: CASSPGTWGNNEQFF
size: .; J: TRBJ2-1; V: TRBV7-2; D: .; length: 16; DNA: TGTGCCAGCAGCTTAGATCCCCCCACGGGAGCTATTGAGCAGTTCTTC; CDR3: CASSLDPPTGAIEQFF
size: few; J: TRBJ1-6; V: TRBV7-2; D: TRBD1; length: 15; DNA: TGTGCCAGCAGCTTGGGACAGGGACTTAATTCACCCCTCCACTTT; CDR3: CASSLGQGLNSPLHF
size: .; J: TRBJ2-5; V: TRBV29-1; D: .; length: 10; DNA: TGCAGCGTCCGCCGGGAGACCCAGTACTTC; CDR3: CSVRRETQYF
size: few; J: TRBJ2-5; V: TRBV7-2; D: TRBD1; length: 16; DNA: TGTGCCAGCAGCTTCGCCCGGGACAGGGGCCAAGAGACCCAGTACTTC; CDR3: CASSFARDRGQETQYF
size: .; J: TRBJ1-4; V: TRBV7-2; D: .; length: 17; DNA: TGTGCCAGCAGCCCGCGCGTGATTAGGGGACCTAATGAAAAACTGTTTTTT; CDR3: CASSPRVIRGPNEKLFF
size: .; J: TRBJ2-7; V: TRBV20-1; D: .; length: 13; DNA: TGCAGTGCTCCAAGGCCGTTGAGCTACGAGCAGTACTTC; CDR3: CSAPRPLSYEQYF
size: .; J: TRBJ2-7; V: TRBV6-5; D: .; length: 15; DNA: TGTGCCAGCAGACCTTCGACAGAGTCAAGGAGCGAGCAGTACTTC; CDR3: CASRPSTESRSEQYF
size: .; J: TRBJ1-6; V: TRBV12-3/TRBV12-4; D: TRBD1; length: 15; DNA: TGTGCCAGCAGAACGACAGGGAAACTAAATTCACCCCTCCACTTT; CDR3: CASRTTGKLNSPLHF
size: .; J: TRBJ1-3; V: TRBV30; D: .; length: 14; DNA: TGTGGCTGGAGTCTGGGGATCTCTGGAAACACCATATATTTT; CDR3: CGWSLGISGNTIYF
size: .; J: TRBJ2-2; V: TRBV12-3/TRBV12-4; D: TRBD1; length: 16; DNA: TGTGCCAGCAGTCCTACAGGGGGCGGGAGCACCGGGGAGCTGTTTTTT; CDR3: CASSPTGGGSTGELFF